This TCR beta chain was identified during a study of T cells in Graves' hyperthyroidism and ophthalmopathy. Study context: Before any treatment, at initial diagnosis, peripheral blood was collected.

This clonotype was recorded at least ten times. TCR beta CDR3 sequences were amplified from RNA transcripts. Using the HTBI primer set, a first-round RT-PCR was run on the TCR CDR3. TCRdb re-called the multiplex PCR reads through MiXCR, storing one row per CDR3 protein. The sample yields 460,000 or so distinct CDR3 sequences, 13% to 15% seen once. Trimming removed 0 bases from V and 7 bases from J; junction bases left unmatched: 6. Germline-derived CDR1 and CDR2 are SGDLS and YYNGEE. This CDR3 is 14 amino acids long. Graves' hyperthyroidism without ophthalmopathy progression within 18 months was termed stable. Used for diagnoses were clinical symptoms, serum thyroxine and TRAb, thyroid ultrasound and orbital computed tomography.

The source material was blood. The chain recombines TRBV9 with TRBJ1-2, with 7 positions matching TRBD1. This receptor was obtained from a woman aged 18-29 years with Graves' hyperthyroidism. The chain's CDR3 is CASSVDDREVGYTF. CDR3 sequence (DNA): TGTGCCAGCAGCGTAGATGACAGGGAGGTTGGCTACACCTTC.